This TCR beta chain was identified during a study of somatic mutations in cytotoxic T cells in rheumatoid arthritis. Clones were sequenced by immunoSEQ multiplex PCR, and TCRdb holds only the in-frame ones, with some missing. The table lists more than 15,000 clones, around 80% of them singletons. The CDR3 is made up of 15 amino acids. V dropped 0 bases and J dropped 4 bases, with 10 bases sitting between them. In germline, CDR1 is MNHEY, CDR2 SVGAGI. The rearrangement uses TRBV6-5 and TRBJ1-5; D remains ambiguous. Sequenced material: CD8+ T cells sorted from blood. This TCR was sampled from an adult with rheumatoid arthritis. Here the CDR3 reads CASSYSLSGNQPQHF. The CDR3 nucleotides read TGTGCCAGCAGTTACTCCCTCAGTGGGAATCAGCCCCAGCATTTT.